This TCR beta chain was documented in a study of blood T cell repertoires in COVID-19. Across the whole study: T cells, B-cell-depleted T cells, or PBMCs provided the cDNA or gDNA that served as material.

The method was immunoSEQ multiplex PCR; TCRdb's version includes in-frame clones alone and lacks a portion of them. Of roughly 230,000 clones in the sample, roughly 80% were seen once. The participants were between about 18 and 90 years old and came from 24 US areas. The CDR3 covers 13 residues. The V gene's germline CDR1 is MDHEN and CDR2 SYDVKM. V lost 9 bases and J lost 2; bases outside the gene matches: 1. The clonotype comes from a man aged 50-59 years who had recovered from COVID-19. V gene TRBV28 combines with J gene TRBJ2-1; the match to TRBD2 covers 10 bases. Sequencing input: PBMCs or T cells enriched from blood (not recorded which). The CDR3 loop reads CASLAGAYNEQFF. The DNA for the CDR3 is TGTGCCAGTCTAGCGGGAGCCTACAATGAGCAGTTCTTC.